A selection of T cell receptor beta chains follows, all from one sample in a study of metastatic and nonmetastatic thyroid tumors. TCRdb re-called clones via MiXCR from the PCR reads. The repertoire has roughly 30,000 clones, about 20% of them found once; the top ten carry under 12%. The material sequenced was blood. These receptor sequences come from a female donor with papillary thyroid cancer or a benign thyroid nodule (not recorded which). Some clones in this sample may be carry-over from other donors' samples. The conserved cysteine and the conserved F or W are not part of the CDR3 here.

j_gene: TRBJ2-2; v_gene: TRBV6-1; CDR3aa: ASRWAGQGRTGELF
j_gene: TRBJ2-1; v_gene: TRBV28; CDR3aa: ASSLSLRELTSEQF
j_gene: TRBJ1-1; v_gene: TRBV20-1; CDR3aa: SARDNGGHTEAF
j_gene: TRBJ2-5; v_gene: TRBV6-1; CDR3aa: ASSPFVGALETQY
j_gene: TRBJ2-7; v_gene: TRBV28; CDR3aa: ASSLEAMKDEQY
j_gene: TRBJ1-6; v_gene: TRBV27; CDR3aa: ASSPDRSYNSALH
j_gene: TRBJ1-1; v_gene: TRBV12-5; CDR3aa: ASGLEPSGSSGNTEAF
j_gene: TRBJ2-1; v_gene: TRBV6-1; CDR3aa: AIYSYNEQF
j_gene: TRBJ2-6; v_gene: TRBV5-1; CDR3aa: ASSTTPGSGANVLT
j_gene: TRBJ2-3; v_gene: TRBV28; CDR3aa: ASRPGPGLADTQY
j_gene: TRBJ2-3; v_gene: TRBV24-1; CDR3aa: ATSDPIGAVEATDTQY
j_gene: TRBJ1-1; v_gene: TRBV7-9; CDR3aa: ASSLVGQMNTEAF
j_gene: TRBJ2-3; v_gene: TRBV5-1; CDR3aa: ASSLGFSTDTQY
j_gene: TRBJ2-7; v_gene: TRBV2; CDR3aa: ASSEGFDVGQY
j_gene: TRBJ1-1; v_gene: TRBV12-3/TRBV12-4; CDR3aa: ASSFRGPRNTEAF
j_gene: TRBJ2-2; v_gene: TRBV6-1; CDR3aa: ASIRVRGELS
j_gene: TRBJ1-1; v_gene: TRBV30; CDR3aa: AWSTRENTEAF
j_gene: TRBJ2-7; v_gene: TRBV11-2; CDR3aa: ASSFETRYEQY
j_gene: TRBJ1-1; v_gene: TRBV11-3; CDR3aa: ASSLSRWTEAF
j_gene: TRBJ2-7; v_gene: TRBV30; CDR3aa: AWSRDPISEQY
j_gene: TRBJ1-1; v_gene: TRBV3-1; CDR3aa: ASSQGLGGTEAF
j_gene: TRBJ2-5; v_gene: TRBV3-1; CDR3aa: ASSLDEETQY